This T cell receptor (beta chain) was observed in a study of T cell repertoires in cytomegalovirus infection. Study information: Well-studied HLA-B-restricted CMV epitopes were used in the study alongside recently identified HLA-C-restricted ones.

MiXCR, applied by TCRdb to the reads, yields one record per CDR3 protein. The top ten clones hold 17% of a sample with a few hundred thousand distinct CDR3 sequences, 30% to 40% of them seen once. Whole-study findings and limits: Cumulated frequencies of public TCR beta families served to identify carriers of CMV plus the relevant HLA. Clonotype analysis showed dominance of the ex vivo response by HLA-C-restricted CMV-specific TCR beta clonotypes.

Worth noting for this clonotype: The antigen remains undetermined.

The CDR3 has 13 residues. CDR1 and CDR2 (germline): ENHRY, SYGVKD. V was shortened by 7 bases and J by 5 bases, with 12 bases between the two germline ends. Here the sequenced sample was cultured PBMCs, taken from culture after CMV antigen stimulation. The clonotype originates from a human donor in good health (CMV status not recorded). Some clones in this sample may be carry-over from other donors' samples. The chain carries TRBV10-3 and TRBJ2-1; no definite D call. The DNA of the CDR3 is TGTGCCATCATGGCCAGCCTGAACAATGAGCAGTTCTTC. It is translated as CAIMASLNNEQFF.